Listed here are 21 T cell receptor beta chains from one sample, sequenced in a study of patients and donors after allogeneic stem cell transplantation. TCRdb passed the RT-PCR reads through MiXCR, listing each CDR3 protein once. The sample shows 98,000 or so distinct CDR3 sequences, around 33% of them seen only once. The material sequenced was blood, either unsorted or a sorted T cell fraction (not recorded which). The receptors come from a human donor who was either an allogeneic HSCT recipient or a stem cell or donor lymphocyte infusion donor (not recorded which). It is not recorded whose cells these are; they may come from a transplant donor.

The chain links TRBV6-2 or TRBV6-3 to TRBJ2-7; TRBD2 aligns across 12 bases. Trimming took 5 bases from V and 2 from J; bases not matched to a gene: 4. CDR1 is MNHEY and CDR2 is SVGEGT in the germline V gene. This CDR3 has 15 residues. The CDR3 DNA is TGTGCCAGCAGTACCCTAGCGGGAGGGACCTACGAGCAGTACTTC. This translates into CASSTLAGGTYEQYF.

This clonotype was detected only a few times. The chain links TRBV20-1 to TRBJ2-7, with D hard to call. Between the trimmed V and J ends, which lost 0 bases and 4 bases, there was a span of 10 bases. Germline assignment: CDR1 DFQATT and CDR2 SNEGSKA (reference sequence). The CDR3 consists of 13 residues. The CDR3 is CSARDPGEYEQYF. The DNA for the CDR3 is TGCAGTGCTAGAGATCCAGGTGAATACGAGCAGTACTTC.

The J gene is TRBJ1-4, the V gene TRBV28; D possibly corresponds to TRBD1 (5 bases). CDR3 length equals 14 residues. V dropped 6 bases and J dropped 8 bases, with 16 bases sitting between them. Germline CDR1 reads MDHEN; CDR2 reads SYDVKM. The CDR3 spells CASSPGPGEEKLFF. CDR3 coding DNA: TGTGCCAGCAGCCCCGGGCCGGGGGAAGAAAAACTGTTTTTT.

This chain connects TRBV11-3 to TRBJ2-3, with D unclear. V was trimmed by 5 bases and J by 5 bases, leaving 14 bases between them. The CDR3 has 14 amino acids. The germline V gene encodes CDR1 SGHNT and CDR2 YENEEA. DNA of the CDR3: TGTGCCAGCAGCCATGACGGTTTCGGAGATACGCAGTATTTT. Translated, it gives CASSHDGFGDTQYF.

This clonotype was observed a few times. The chain combines TRBV6-5 with TRBJ1-4; D is ambiguous. From germline, CDR1 is MNHEY and CDR2 SVGAGI. The CDR3 has 13 residues. Trimming removed 7 bases at V and 7 bases at J, with 13 bases between. CDR3 residues: CASKFPGTEKLFF. In nucleotides, the CDR3 is TGTGCCAGCAAATTCCCCGGAACTGAAAAACTGTTTTTT.

There are a few counts of this clonotype. The rearrangement links TRBV4-3 to TRBJ2-7; TRBD1 aligns across 8 bases. V was clipped by 5 bases and J by 2 bases; unmatched bases: 14. The CDR3 has 17 residues. Germline CDR1 LGHNA, CDR2 YSLEER. The CDR3 loop is CASSANLPGTGPYEQYF. Written as DNA, the CDR3 is TGCGCCAGCAGCGCAAATCTGCCCGGGACAGGCCCCTACGAGCAGTACTTC.

The gene calls are TRBV6-1 and TRBJ1-1; maybe TRBD1 (5 bases). The ends were cut back, 5 bases at V and 7 bases at J, with 14 bases in the middle. Germline-derived CDR1 and CDR2 are MNHNS and SASEGT. The CDR3 contains 13 residues. The CDR3 spells CASSQSPGGEAFF. Here the CDR3 DNA reads TGTGCCAGCAGTCAATCGCCGGGGGGTGAAGCTTTCTTT.

Many counts were recorded for this clonotype. The chain uses TRBV6-5 and TRBJ1-4, with D possibly matching TRBD1 (6 bases). Per the germline V gene, CDR1 is MNHEY and CDR2 is SVGAGI. CDR3 length: 15 residues. Trimming removed 2 bases at V and 8 bases at J, with 15 bases between. As DNA, the CDR3 is TGTGCCAGCAGTTACCGGCTCGGGCAGGGGGAAAAACTGTTTTTT. Translating gives CASSYRLGQGEKLFF.

This rearrangement joins TRBV5-4 to TRBJ1-1; no clear D. CDR1 is SGHNT, CDR2 YYREEE, per germline (reference sequence). The V gene lost 4 bases and the J gene lost 0 bases, with 10 bases spanning the gap. The CDR3 is 14 residues long. The CDR3 reads CASSPTAMNTEAFF. For the CDR3, the DNA is TGTGCCAGCAGCCCGACGGCAATGAACACTGAAGCTTTCTTT.

The CDR3 loop reads CASSLVSGRPNEKLFF. The CDR3 bases are TGTGCCAGCAGCTTAGTGTCGGGCAGGCCTAATGAAAAACTGTTTTTT. The rearrangement uses TRBV7-8 and TRBJ1-4; no reliable D call. Germline CDR1 reads SGHVS; CDR2 reads FQNEAQ. CDR3 size: 16 residues. The V end was cut by 1 base, the J end by 3 bases, with 12 bases between.

V usage is TRBV20-1 and J usage is TRBJ2-1, with 8 bases that match TRBD2. Germline V gene lookup returns CDR1 DFQATT and CDR2 SNEGSKA (reference sequence). The V gene end was trimmed by 0 bases and the J gene end by 5 bases; junction bases not matched to a gene: 6. The CDR3 has 15 amino acids. As DNA, the CDR3 is TGCAGTGCTAGAGATTTCCGGGAGGGGGACAATGAGCAGTTCTTC. Its translation is CSARDFREGDNEQFF.

The J gene is TRBJ1-1, the V gene TRBV19; no definite D call. The CDR3 has 16 amino acids. Germline loops: CDR1 LNHDA, CDR2 SQIVND (reference sequence). Trimming pared 2 bases from V and 2 bases from J, leaving 15 bases between. The CDR3 DNA reads TGTGCCAGTAGTATACGGCTACGCTGGACTAACACTGAAGCTTTCTTT. The encoded protein is CASSIRLRWTNTEAFF.

Comment on this clonotype: It may be a read error: a sequence one base away is much more abundant. CDR3 residues: CASSRDTGLGGYTF. As DNA, the CDR3 is TGTGCCAGCAGTCGGGACACGGGGCTAGGTGGCTACACCTTC. The genes are TRBV12-3 or TRBV12-4 and TRBJ1-2, with a possible D match to TRBD1 (6 bases). V was shortened by 5 bases and J by 7 bases, with 17 bases between the two germline ends. The CDR3 is made up of 14 amino acids.

This chain connects TRBV20-1 to TRBJ2-5, with D perhaps TRBD1 (6 bases). Germline V gene lookup returns CDR1 DFQATT and CDR2 SNEGSKA (reference sequence). This CDR3 is built from 13 residues. The ends were cut back, 2 bases at V and 1 base at J, with 8 bases in the middle. In DNA, the CDR3 is TGCAGTGCTAGACGGACAGCCCAAGAGACCCAGTACTTC. Encoded protein: CSARRTAQETQYF.

V and J are TRBV20-1 and TRBJ1-2, with D possibly matching TRBD1 (5 bases). CDR1 and CDR2 from the germline V gene are DFQATT and SNEGSKA (reference sequence). This CDR3 region has 17 residues. The ends were cut back, 6 bases at V and 5 bases at J, with 28 bases in the middle. The CDR3 DNA follows: TGCAGTGCCTCGTCCCGGGACCTTTTGAACAGTTCGTATGGCTACACCTTC. It encodes CSASSRDLLNSSYGYTF.

This clonotype was counted a few times. This chain connects TRBV28 to TRBJ1-6; tentative D call: TRBD1 (6 bases). The V gene lost 4 bases and the J gene lost 6 bases, with 10 bases spanning the gap. Germline V gives CDR1 MDHEN, CDR2 SYDVKM. CDR3 length: 14 residues. The CDR3 reads CASSSTGSNSPLHF. CDR3 in DNA: TGTGCCAGCAGTTCGACAGGCTCTAATTCACCCCTCCACTTT.

This clonotype showed up just a few times. The chain uses TRBV12-3 or TRBV12-4 and TRBJ2-1; either TRBD1 or TRBD2 may fit D (5 bases each). V was pared by 5 bases and J by 5 bases, with 10 bases between. The CDR3 runs 13 residues. The CDR3 protein is CASSPWDHNEQFF. CDR3 nucleotides: TGTGCCAGCAGTCCGTGGGACCACAATGAGCAGTTCTTC.

This rearrangement joins TRBV7-2 to TRBJ1-2; the D gene is possibly TRBD1 (5 bases). The V gene's germline CDR1 is SGHTA and CDR2 FQGNSA. The CDR3 extends over 18 amino acids. V was trimmed by 4 bases and J by 2 bases, leaving 23 bases between them. The CDR3 reads CASSYRLSQGRQNYGYTF. The CDR3 coding sequence is TGTGCCAGCAGCTACCGCCTCTCCCAGGGTAGGCAGAACTATGGCTACACCTTC.

The chain uses TRBV4-2 and TRBJ1-2; D is possibly TRBD1 (6 bases). There are 16 residues in the CDR3. Trimming cost V 0 bases and J 3 bases, with 14 bases left between them. Germline CDR1 reads LGHNA; CDR2 reads YNFKEQ. The CDR3 region is CASSQDPQGRDYGYTF. The CDR3 coding sequence is TGTGCCAGCAGCCAAGATCCACAGGGAAGGGACTATGGCTACACCTTC.

This rearrangement joins TRBV5-1 to TRBJ2-7; 7 nucleotides line up with TRBD1. The germline V gene encodes CDR1 SGHRS and CDR2 YFSETQ. V lost 4 bases and J lost 3; bases outside the gene matches: 7. CDR3 length: 14 residues. As DNA, the CDR3 is TGCGCCAGCAGCGTCGGGACAGTGTACTACGAGCAGTACTTC. Its translation: CASSVGTVYYEQYF.

This clonotype showed up just a few times. The V gene is TRBV20-1, the J gene TRBJ1-1; maybe TRBD1 (5 bases). The germline V gene has CDR1 DFQATT and CDR2 SNEGSKA (reference sequence). V lost 2 bases and J lost 5, with 12 bases in between. The CDR3 is 13 amino acids. The CDR3 here is CSARQGLGTEAFF. CDR3 coding DNA: TGCAGTGCTAGACAGGGTCTGGGGACTGAAGCTTTCTTT.